This T cell receptor (beta chain) was obtained from a study of shared clonotypes between healthy human individuals. Concerning this clone itself: At the DNA level, this CDR3 is encoded by other sequences in the same sample as well.

V was shortened by 3 bases and J by 1 base, with 7 bases between the two germline ends. The germline V gene has CDR1 MNHEY and CDR2 SMNVEV (reference sequence). The CDR3 has 13 residues. Every subset had its genomic DNA shared out evenly among several immunoSEQ plates. Libraries were prepared by immunoSEQ multiplex PCR; TCRdb keeps only in-frame clonotypes and omits some of them. Found here are 550,000 to 800,000 clones, about 92% of them singletons; the top ten hold 34%. Sequencing used memory CD8+ T cells from PBMCs. Described subset: CD45RO+ cells pooled with CCR7-negative TemRA cells. J is TRBJ2-7 and V is TRBV27; weak D call: TRBD1 (6 bases). The receptor comes from a man aged 18 to 30 in good health. Some clones in this sample may be carry-over from other donors' samples. CDR3 nucleotides: TGTGCCAGCAGTTTGACAGGATCCTACGAGCAGTACTTC. It encodes CASSLTGSYEQYF.